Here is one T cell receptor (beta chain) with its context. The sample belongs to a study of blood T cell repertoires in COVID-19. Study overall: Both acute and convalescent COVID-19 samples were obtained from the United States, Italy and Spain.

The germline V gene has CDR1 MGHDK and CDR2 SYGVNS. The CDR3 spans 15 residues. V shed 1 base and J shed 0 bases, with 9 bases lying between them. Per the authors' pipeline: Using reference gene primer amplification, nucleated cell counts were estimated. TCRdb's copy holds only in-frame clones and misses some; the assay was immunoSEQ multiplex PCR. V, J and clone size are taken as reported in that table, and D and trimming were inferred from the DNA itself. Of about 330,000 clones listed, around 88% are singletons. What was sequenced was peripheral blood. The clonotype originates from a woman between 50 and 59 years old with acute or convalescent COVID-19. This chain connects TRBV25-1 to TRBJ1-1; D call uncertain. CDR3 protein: CASSESVTMNTEAFF. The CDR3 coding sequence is TGTGCCAGCAGTGAATCGGTCACCATGAACACTGAAGCTTTCTTT. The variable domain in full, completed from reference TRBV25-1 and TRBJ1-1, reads EADIYQTPRYLVIGTGKKITLECSQTMGHDKMYWYQQDPGMELHLIHYSYGVNSTEKGDLSSESTVSRIRTEHFPLTLESARPSHTSQYLCASSESVTMNTEAFFGQGTRLTVV.